These 10 T cell receptor beta chains originate from one sample sequenced in a study of patients and donors after allogeneic stem cell transplantation. TCRdb redid the calling of the RT-PCR reads with MiXCR, one entry per CDR3 protein. The repertoire holds tens of thousands of distinct CDR3 sequences, around 35% seen once, with around 80% in the top ten. The sample consisted of blood, either unsorted or a sorted T cell fraction (not recorded which). These receptors were taken from a human donor who was either an allogeneic HSCT recipient or a stem cell or donor lymphocyte infusion donor (not recorded which). It is not recorded whose cells these are; they may come from a transplant donor.

The chain uses TRBV7-9 and TRBJ1-2; tentatively, D is TRBD1 (5 bases). This CDR3 has 14 amino acids. The V and J ends lost 2 bases and 4 bases respectively, with 11 bases between them. The germline gives CDR1 SEHNR, CDR2 FQNEAQ (reference sequence). The CDR3 DNA reads as TGTGCCAGCAGCTTAAACGGGGCACTCTATGGCTACACCTTC. It codes for CASSLNGALYGYTF.

This clonotype has a handful of counts. The J gene is TRBJ2-2, the V gene TRBV27; 7 nucleotides agree with TRBD1. The trim removed 5 bases at V and 4 bases at J, leaving 13 bases unmatched. The CDR3 runs 17 residues. Germline assignment: CDR1 MNHEY and CDR2 SMNVEV (reference sequence). The CDR3: CASSPNQQGFGTGELFF. The CDR3 nucleotides read TGTGCCAGCAGTCCCAACCAACAGGGGTTTGGCACCGGGGAGCTGTTTTTT.

In DNA, the CDR3 is TGTGCCAGCAGCCGCGACAGGGGGAATGCTGAAGCTTTCTTT. This translates into CASSRDRGNAEAFF. The chain employs TRBV7-9 and TRBJ1-1, with 9 bases aligning to TRBD1. The ends lost 5 bases at V and 6 bases at J; junction bases unmatched: 7. The CDR3 extends over 14 amino acids. Germline-derived CDR1 and CDR2 are SEHNR and FQNEAQ (reference sequence). The whole variable domain, remainder taken from reference TRBV7-9 and TRBJ1-1, is DTGVSQNPRHKITKRGQNVTFRCDPISEHNRLYWYRQTLGQGPEFLTYFQNEAQLEKSRLLSDRFSAERPKGSFSTLEIQRTEQGDSAMYLCASSRDRGNAEAFFGQGTRLTVV.

This chain links TRBV9 with TRBJ1-6, with a weak D call TRBD1 (6 bases). The germline gives CDR1 SGDLS, CDR2 YYNGEE. Between the trimmed V and J ends, which lost 4 bases and 7 bases, there was a span of 15 bases. This CDR3 has 15 residues. As DNA, the CDR3 is TGTGCCAGCAGCAGCCGGGACATGGGAAATTCACCCCTCCACTTT. Translated: CASSSRDMGNSPLHF.

The rearrangement links TRBV20-1 to TRBJ1-4; D call uncertain. Germline lookup yields CDR1 DFQATT and CDR2 SNEGSKA (reference sequence). The CDR3 consists of 13 residues. V was clipped by 6 bases and J by 7 bases, with 15 bases between them. The CDR3 reads CSASRGRGEKLFF. CDR3 nucleotides: TGCAGTGCCTCAAGAGGGCGAGGTGAAAAACTGTTTTTT.

This clonotype has just a few counts. The J gene is TRBJ1-1, the V gene TRBV10-3; 8 bases map to TRBD1. Germline V CDR1 and CDR2: ENHRY, SYGVKD. After removal of 6 bases from V and 7 bases from J, the junction contained 10 bases not matched to a gene. The CDR3 spans 14 residues. This chain's CDR3 is CAISMTGEYVEAFF. The CDR3 DNA reads TGTGCCATCAGCATGACAGGGGAATATGTTGAAGCTTTCTTT.

J is TRBJ2-2 and V is TRBV7-2; 9 nucleotides match TRBD2. V trimming: 3 bases; J trimming: 1 base; junction bases outside the gene matches: 3. The CDR3 contains 16 residues. Germline V gives CDR1 SGHTA, CDR2 FQGNSA. CDR3 amino acids: CASSLIAGENTGELFF. The CDR3 DNA sequence: TGTGCCAGCAGCTTGATAGCGGGAGAGAACACCGGGGAGCTGTTTTTT.

The chain is built from TRBV7-8 and TRBJ2-3; D not certain. The V end lost 1 base, the J end lost 3 bases, and 5 bases lay between the germline ends. The CDR3 length is 13 residues. CDR1 SGHVS and CDR2 FQNEAQ come from the germline V gene. The DNA for the CDR3 is TGTGCCAGCAGCTTAGACGGGACAGATACGCAGTATTTT. It yields the protein CASSLDGTDTQYF.

This clonotype was observed a handful of times. V gene TRBV29-1 combines with J gene TRBJ2-1; TRBD1 matches at 8 bases. The CDR3 contains 15 residues. J lost 4 bases, V lost 3 bases, and 8 bases had no gene match. Germline CDR1 reads SQVTM; CDR2 reads ANQGSEA. The CDR3 here is CSVEFVGTGYNEQFF. The CDR3 nucleotides are TGCAGCGTTGAGTTTGTGGGGACAGGATACAATGAGCAGTTCTTC.

This clonotype appeared a few times. The rearrangement uses TRBV7-9 and TRBJ1-5; D gene ambiguous. The CDR3 is made up of 12 amino acids. The germline V gene has CDR1 SEHNR and CDR2 FQNEAQ (reference sequence). Trimming left V 5 bases short and J 7 bases short, with 9 bases between. CDR3 loop: CASSQSGQPQHF. CDR3 sequence (DNA): TGTGCCAGCAGCCAGTCGGGACAGCCCCAGCATTTT.